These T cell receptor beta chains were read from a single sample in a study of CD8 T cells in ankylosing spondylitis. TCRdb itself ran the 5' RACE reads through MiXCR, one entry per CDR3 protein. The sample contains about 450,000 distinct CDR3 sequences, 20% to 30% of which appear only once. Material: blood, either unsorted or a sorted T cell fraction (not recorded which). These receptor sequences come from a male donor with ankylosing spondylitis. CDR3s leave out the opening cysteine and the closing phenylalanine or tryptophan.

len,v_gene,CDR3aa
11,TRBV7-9,ASSFDSQETQY
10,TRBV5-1,ASSSQATEAF
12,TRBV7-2,ASSPRTSDNEQF
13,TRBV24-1,ATRPTGGAMAEQF
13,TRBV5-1,ASSVRDTSYNEQF
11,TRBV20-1,SAPRLGLETQY
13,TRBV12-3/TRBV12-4,ASSPGLAGSYEQY
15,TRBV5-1,ASSLVGQGVGNEKLF
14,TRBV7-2,ASSGLAVASYNEQF
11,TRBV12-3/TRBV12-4,ASSRGRYNEQF
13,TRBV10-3,AISEGSGSGNEQF
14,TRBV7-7,ASSRGGDFHTDTQY
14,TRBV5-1,ASSRSLAGADNEQF
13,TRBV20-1,SAFRLAGGGDEQF
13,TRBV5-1,ASSLGGALGEKLF
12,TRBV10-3,AITAGGSLGEQY
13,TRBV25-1,ASSELGGRKNIQY
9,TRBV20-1,SALTTVEQF
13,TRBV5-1,ASSFFGGPTDTQY
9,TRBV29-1,SVDSTGELF
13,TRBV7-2,ASSLAYTGDQVQF
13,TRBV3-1,ASTPGLAGLKTQY
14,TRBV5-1,ASSLRLADSTDTQY
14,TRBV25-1,ASRALGTARRETQY
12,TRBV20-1,SARRPAGINIQY
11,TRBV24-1,ATSEGSTDTQY
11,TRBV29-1,SVDGSGTGELF
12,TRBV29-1,SVAGSSWTDTQY
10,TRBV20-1,SASGMNTEAF
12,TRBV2,ASTRQPNTGELF
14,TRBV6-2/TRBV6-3,ASSKRTSGGEAEQF
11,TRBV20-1,SARVFSYNIQY
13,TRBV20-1,SAQDGQGVSDTQY
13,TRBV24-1,ATSEPTGNEETQY
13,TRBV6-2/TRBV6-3,ASTLAGISYNEQF
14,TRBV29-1,SFVGGRAPSTDTQY
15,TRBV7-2,ASSSGTVSIMNTEAF
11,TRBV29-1,SVEFHSGNTIY
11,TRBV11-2,ASRETLYNEQF
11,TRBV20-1,SAGSLLSYEQY
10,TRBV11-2,ASSSGQGRNL
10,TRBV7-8,ASSMGQNTQY
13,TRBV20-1,SARDLTVLGETQY
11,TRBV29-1,SVRKTGIGELF
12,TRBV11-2,ASSLGGAGNTIY